The T cell receptor beta chain described here comes from a study of blood T cell repertoires in COVID-19 (dated by TCRdb to about 2020). About the investigation overall: The collaborator samples originated in the United States, Italy and Spain and spanned the acute and convalescent phases of COVID-19. The prospective study material was composed of cDNA or gDNA derived from T cells, B-cell-depleted T cells, or PBMCs. The dataset comprised deeply sampled blood TCRbeta repertoires from subjects exposed to, actively infected with, or recovered from COVID-19. The repertoires were released in a freely available public database intended as a resource for research on the immune response to SARS-CoV-2. The samples were drawn from two sources: the first 160 participants of the ongoing ImmuneRACE study, and 1,000 to 1,500 subjects contributed by 6 global collaborators. A de-identified subject ID, COVID-19 status, age in years and sex were almost always included in the sample metadata. Where available, HLA class I and class II types were obtained from metadata supplied by the sample provider rather than from assay-based typing.

Samples from volunteer blood donors who had recovered from COVID-19 were contributed by a second Seattle source. The collaborating institutions used their own protocols to collect whole blood in K2EDTA tubes. For TCRbeta analysis, collaborator samples were shipped as frozen whole blood, as isolated PBMCs, or as DNA extracted from either sample type. Worth noting for this clone: The specificity of this receptor is unknown. No base quality information exists; no much larger clone differs at one position.

The germline V gene (reference sequence) supplies CDR1 SGHNT and CDR2 YYREEE. Spanning cysteine to phenylalanine, the CDR3 consists of 16 amino acids. Only the CDR3 region is kept as DNA, spanning 48 bases read in frame from base 1. Ends trimmed: V by 4 bases, J by 3 bases; bases unmatched to a gene: 10. TCRbeta CDR3 regions were amplified from genomic DNA by means of the immunoSEQ Assay, a bias-controlled multiplex PCR. As for the original processing: The number of nucleated cells in each sample was estimated from the amplification of reference gene primers within the assay. To quantify the absolute abundance of each unique TCRbeta CDR3 rearrangement, sequence reads were collapsed and filtered. For each sample, productive Simpson clonality was calculated as the square root of Simpson's diversity index across productive rearrangements. Here the immuneACCESS table is served through TCRdb, limited to in-frame sequences with V and J called. Missing clones are a known gap in these copies; in checked studies unresolved V genes cover under half, and the rest lacks a known reason. Clone size and V and J calls were adopted from that table, with D and trimming inferred from the DNA. This sample comprises 300,000 or so clones, more than 70% of them detected only once. In total, the top ten clones hold roughly 7.1% of the sample.

Broader findings and caveats from the paper: How much clinical and demographic metadata was included differed by source and by participant, and the metadata was provided uncurated.

Sequencing was done on a sample of peripheral blood. The TCR sequence derives from a woman aged 45 to 65 who had recovered from COVID-19. The chain is assembled from TRBV5-4 and TRBJ2-7, with 10 central nucleotides matching TRBD2. CDR3 region: CASSLTSGQTLYEQYF. The DNA reads as follows: TGTGCCAGCAGCCTGACTAGCGGGCAAACTCTCTACGAGCAGTACTTC.